One and the same sample provided the 5 T cell receptor beta chains below, sequenced in a study of CD8+ T cells in alopecia areata. RNA, once extracted, was reverse transcribed into cDNA for use as the sequencing template. Data came from immunoSEQ multiplex PCR; TCRdb stores just in-frame clones and leaves some out. In the table there are 140,000 to 150,000 clones, about 60% of which are singletons. The sequenced sample was CD4+ T cells sorted from blood, obtained at week 0. Receptor source: a human donor with alopecia areata.

This clone was counted only a few times. The chain carries TRBV20-1 and TRBJ2-1; D is undetermined. CDR3 size: 9 residues. Germline CDR1 is DFQATT and CDR2 is SNEGSKA (reference sequence). CDR3 sequence reads: CRPYNEQFF. The DNA of the CDR3 is TGCAGGCCCTACAATGAGCAGTTCTTC.

The chain carries TRBV29-1 and TRBJ2-5, with D perhaps given as TRBD1 or TRBD2 (5 bases each). The germline V gene encodes CDR1 SQVTM and CDR2 ANQGSEA. The CDR3 extends over 12 amino acids. V dropped 6 bases and J dropped 5 bases, with 13 bases sitting between them. The CDR3, as DNA: TGCAGCGTGATGGGGGTAGGGGAGACCCAGTACTTC. This sequence encodes CSVMGVGETQYF. The full variable domain, with the rest looked up from reference TRBV29-1 and TRBJ2-5, is SAVISQKPSRDICQRGTSLTIQCQVDSQVTMMFWYRQQPGQSLTLIATANQGSEATYESGFVIDKFPISRPNLTFSTLTVSNMSPEDSSIYLCSVMGVGETQYFGPGTRLLVL.

This clone was counted once. This CDR3 is CASSYSGQGWDGYTF. The CDR3 bases are TGTGCCAGCAGTTACTCAGGACAGGGGTGGGATGGCTACACCTTC. This rearrangement joins TRBV6-5 to TRBJ1-2; TRBD1 aligns across 9 bases. This CDR3 has 15 residues. Losses at the gene ends were 0 bases for V and 6 bases for J; bases not matched to a gene: 5. Germline assignment: CDR1 MNHEY and CDR2 SVGAGI.

Worth noting for this clone: Within the sample, other DNA sequences also encode this same CDR3. The chain recombines TRBV5-6 with TRBJ1-2; no clear D gene. The V gene's germline CDR1 is SGHDT and CDR2 YYEEEE. Trimming removed 1 base at V and 2 bases at J, with 6 bases between. CDR3 length equals 13 residues. The CDR3 nucleotides read TGTGCCAGCAGCTTGCGCGGGAACTATGGCTACACCTTC. Translating gives CASSLRGNYGYTF.

The chain is built from TRBV19 and TRBJ1-5, with D possibly TRBD1 on 6 matching bases. CDR3 length: 15 residues. Germline V CDR1 and CDR2: LNHDA, SQIVND (reference sequence). V lost 1 base and J 3 bases, leaving 10 bases between the germline ends. The CDR3 loop reads CASSIATGPNQPQHF. CDR3 sequence (DNA): TGTGCCAGTAGTATAGCTACAGGGCCCAATCAGCCCCAGCATTTT.